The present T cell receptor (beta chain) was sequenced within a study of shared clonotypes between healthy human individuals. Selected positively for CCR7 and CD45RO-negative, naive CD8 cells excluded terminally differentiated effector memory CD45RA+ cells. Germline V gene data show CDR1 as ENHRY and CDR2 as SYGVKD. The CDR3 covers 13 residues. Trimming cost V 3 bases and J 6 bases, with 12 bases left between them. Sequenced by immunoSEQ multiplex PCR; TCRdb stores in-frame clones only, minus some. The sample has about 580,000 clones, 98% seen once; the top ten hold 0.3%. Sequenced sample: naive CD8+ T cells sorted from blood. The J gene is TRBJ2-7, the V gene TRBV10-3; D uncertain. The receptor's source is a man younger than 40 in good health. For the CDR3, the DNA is TGTGCCATCAGTGACGCAGTGCTTGGCGAGCAGTACTTC. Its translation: CAISDAVLGEQYF.